There are a few counts of the clone carrying this T cell receptor beta chain. Its antigen is still unknown. Quantitative 5'-RACE with molecular barcodes was used to make the TCR beta libraries. TCRdb ran MiXCR on the 5' RACE reads and lists one entry per CDR3 protein. The data contain 700,000 to 1,000,000 distinct CDR3 sequences, 12% of them singletons. The data belong to a study of CD8 T cells in ankylosing spondylitis. Study observations and caveats: The authors reported significant enrichment of disease-linked clones in matched ankylosing spondylitis synovial fluid. For ankylosing spondylitis blood, a TCR beta motif of seven to nine highly homologous variants appeared characteristic. Some of the motif variants had earlier been found in reactive arthritis patients' fluid and blood. Clones linked with disease were CD8+ and fairly uncommon in the peripheral blood.

Trimming cost V 6 bases and J 4 bases; bases outside gene matches: 3. The CDR3 has 13 residues. CDR1 is SQVTM, CDR2 ANQGSEA, per germline. The sample consisted of blood, either unsorted or a sorted T cell fraction (not recorded which). The V gene is TRBV29-1, the J gene TRBJ1-4, with TRBD1 matching 9 bases. This sequence originates from a male donor with ankylosing spondylitis. CDR3 in amino acids: CSVPGQGNEKLFF. As DNA, the CDR3 is TGCAGCGTACCGGGACAGGGTAATGAAAAACTGTTTTTT.